This section outlines one T cell receptor beta chain sequence together with its context. The CDR3 runs 15 residues. Germline V lookup: CDR1 LGHNA, CDR2 YNFKEQ. The V end lost 1 base, the J end lost 5 bases, and 14 bases lay between the germline ends. Use of 60 Vbeta and 13 Jbeta primers characterized the PCR. Libraries were prepared by immunoSEQ multiplex PCR; TCRdb keeps only in-frame clonotypes and omits some of them. The sample lists some 120,000 clones, about 78% occurring once. These data originate in a study of cytomegalovirus exposure and HLA in healthy donors. The rearrangement uses TRBV4-2 and TRBJ1-1, with a weak D call TRBD1 (6 bases). Sequenced sample: PBMCs. The origin of this receptor is a woman between 40 and 55 years old in good health and CMV-seropositive. The CDR3 sequence is CASSQGTGYGTEAFF. As DNA, the CDR3 is TGTGCCAGCAGCCAAGGTACAGGGTATGGGACTGAAGCTTTCTTT.